This is a list of T cell receptor beta chains from one sample in a study of T-cell memory formation after mild COVID-19. TCRdb reprocessed the 5' RACE reads with MiXCR, giving one entry per CDR3 protein. The sample has roughly 190,000 distinct CDR3 sequences, about 10% seen once. The sequenced material came from PBMCs or a T cell subset sorted from them (not recorded which). All receptors come from a young man who had mild COVID-19 (a few samples of this study predate the infection). Cell type and time point are not known. The conserved cysteine and the conserved F or W are not part of the CDR3 here. The D gene is left open where the match is weak.

v_call d_call cdr3_aa
TRBV7-2 TRBD1 ASSLDFGNRGLNIQY
TRBV3-1 NA ASSQSWQNTEAF
TRBV7-9 TRBD1 ASSSSRTGANYGYT
TRBV7-9 NA ASSRSSGNTIY
TRBV11-1 TRBD2 ASSHRSGGLDTQY
TRBV6-5 NA ASSYSISAGLSGNTIY
TRBV28 NA ASSFIGGGRVAEQF
TRBV5-1 NA ASSLGAGPAYQETQY
TRBV11-1 NA ASSLEEPSTQY
TRBV5-1 NA ASSPDTWANSYQETQY
TRBV20-1 TRBD2 SARDLTALAGGYNEQF
TRBV7-2 NA ASSPFGLNTEAF
TRBV4-1 NA ASSQVPTQVAPQY
TRBV6-2/TRBV6-3 TRBD1 ASTPPGQGATNEKLF
TRBV7-8 TRBD2 ASSSPGNRLAGKYNEQF
TRBV5-1 TRBD2 ASSTGGSTDTQY
TRBV29-1 NA SVEHLLGETQY
TRBV29-1 NA SVDGSYNEQF
TRBV3-1 NA ASRQDGTYEQY
TRBV2 NA ATQGGFLYEQY
TRBV7-6 NA ASSLLFSPLH
TRBV4-3 TRBD1 ASSHWPDRAGRRDEKLF
TRBV24-1 NA ATSGGSNEQF
TRBV19 NA ASSMQGRTGELF
TRBV12-3/TRBV12-4 NA ATAITGELF
TRBV7-2 NA ASSSRGVDAGELF